These T cell receptor beta chains were read from a single sample in a study of beta chain features in type 1 diabetes. Libraries were prepared by immunoSEQ multiplex PCR; TCRdb keeps only in-frame clonotypes and omits some of them. Here the sample spans hundreds of thousands of clones, under 15% being singletons. Sequenced sample: naive CD4+ T cells from blood. These receptors were taken from a man aged 18-30 years with type 1 diabetes. CDR3s leave out the opening cysteine and the closing phenylalanine or tryptophan. Each record gives: J gene, V gene, CDR3 protein.

j_gene: TRBJ2-7; v_gene: TRBV2; CDR3aa: ASSEGGWADSYEQY
j_gene: TRBJ2-5; v_gene: TRBV5-1; CDR3aa: ASSDYTGEETQY
j_gene: TRBJ2-5; v_gene: TRBV7-6; CDR3aa: ASSPGGNQETQY
j_gene: TRBJ2-7; v_gene: TRBV9; CDR3aa: ASSVAPWSGEQY
j_gene: TRBJ2-7; v_gene: TRBV10-2; CDR3aa: ASRRTGSSEQY
j_gene: TRBJ1-2; v_gene: TRBV7-9; CDR3aa: ASSSPNYGYT
j_gene: TRBJ1-4; v_gene: TRBV29-1; CDR3aa: SVENEKLF
j_gene: TRBJ2-1; v_gene: TRBV5-5; CDR3aa: ASSHWRDEQF
j_gene: TRBJ2-2; v_gene: TRBV5-1; CDR3aa: ASSYNQWTMNTGELF
j_gene: TRBJ2-2; v_gene: TRBV7-9; CDR3aa: ASTLSEAGELF
j_gene: TRBJ2-7; v_gene: TRBV4-1; CDR3aa: ASSQTPAGDSYEQY
j_gene: TRBJ1-1; v_gene: TRBV5-1; CDR3aa: ASSEDRLSTEAF
j_gene: TRBJ2-7; v_gene: TRBV7-2; CDR3aa: ASSSGPVYEQY
j_gene: TRBJ2-1; v_gene: TRBV25-1; CDR3aa: ASSAYNEQF
j_gene: TRBJ2-1; v_gene: TRBV7-9; CDR3aa: ASSLDGTPNLEKF
j_gene: TRBJ2-5; v_gene: TRBV30; CDR3aa: AWSDRNFGGETQY
j_gene: TRBJ2-7; v_gene: TRBV6-5; CDR3aa: ASSYSTGQIYEQY
j_gene: TRBJ2-3; v_gene: TRBV4-2; CDR3aa: ASSQALAGTHKVDTQY